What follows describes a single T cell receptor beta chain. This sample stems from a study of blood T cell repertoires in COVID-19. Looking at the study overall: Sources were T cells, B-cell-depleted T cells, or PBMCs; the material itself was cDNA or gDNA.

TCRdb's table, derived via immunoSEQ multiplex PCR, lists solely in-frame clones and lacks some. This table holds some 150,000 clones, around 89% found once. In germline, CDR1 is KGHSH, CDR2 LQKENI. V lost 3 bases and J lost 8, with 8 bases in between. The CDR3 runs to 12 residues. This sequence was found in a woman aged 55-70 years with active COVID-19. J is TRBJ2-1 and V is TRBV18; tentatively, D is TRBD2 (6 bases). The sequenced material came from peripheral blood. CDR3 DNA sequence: TGTGCCAGCTCACCTACTAGCTATGAGCAGTTCTTC. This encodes CASSPTSYEQFF.